This T cell receptor beta chain originates from a study of T cell responses to AZD1222 COVID-19 vaccine. At the level of the study: Samples with a second dose at about 4 or about 12 weeks were pooled together. General study results and limits: Clonal diversity was possibly underestimated; the donors were predominantly white British and more often female.

Germline V gene data show CDR1 as LGHNA and CDR2 as YNFKEQ. The CDR3 totals 16 residues. The germline V and J ends were trimmed by 7 bases and 7 bases, with 22 bases remaining between them. Notes on this clone: The antigen remains unidentified.

Assay: immunoSEQ multiplex PCR; the TCRdb copy retains only in-frame clones and omits some. The sample comprises about 260,000 clones, approximately 93% of which are singletons, and around 0.6% rests with the top ten. V and J are TRBV4-2 and TRBJ1-4, with D uncertain. The source was peripheral blood, collected on day 0 of AZD1222 vaccination. The origin of this receptor is an adult in good health. CDR3 amino acids: CASTWTGRLSGEKLFF. The DNA for the CDR3 is TGTGCCAGCACCTGGACGGGCCGCCTTTCGGGTGAAAAACTGTTTTTT.